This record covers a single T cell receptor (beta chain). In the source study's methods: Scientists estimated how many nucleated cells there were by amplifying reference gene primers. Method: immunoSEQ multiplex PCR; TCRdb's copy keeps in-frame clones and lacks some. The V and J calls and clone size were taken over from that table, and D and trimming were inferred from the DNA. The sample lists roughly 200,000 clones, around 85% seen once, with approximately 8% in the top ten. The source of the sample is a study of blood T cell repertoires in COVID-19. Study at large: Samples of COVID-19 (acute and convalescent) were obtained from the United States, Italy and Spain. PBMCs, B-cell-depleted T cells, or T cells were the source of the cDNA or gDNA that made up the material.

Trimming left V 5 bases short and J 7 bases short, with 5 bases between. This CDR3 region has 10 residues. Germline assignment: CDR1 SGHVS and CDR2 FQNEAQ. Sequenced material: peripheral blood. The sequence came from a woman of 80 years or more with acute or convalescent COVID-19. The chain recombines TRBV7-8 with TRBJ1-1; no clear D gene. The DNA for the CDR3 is TGTGCCAGCAGCACAATTGAAGCTTTCTTT. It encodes CASSTIEAFF.